This TCR beta chain emerged from a study of shared clonotypes between healthy human individuals. As defined, naive CD8 cells were CD45RO-negative and positively selected for CCR7, with terminally differentiated effector memory CD45RA+ cells excluded. The study enrolled healthy HIV-negative adults without recent acute infections or vaccinations as donors. CDR3 length: 15 amino acids. V lost 5 bases and J lost 7; bases outside the gene matches: 10. In germline, CDR1 is SEHNR, CDR2 FQNEAQ (reference sequence). Several immunoSEQ plates held equal portions of the genomic DNA taken from each subset. Only in-frame clones appear in the TCRdb table, and some are missing; sequencing was by immunoSEQ multiplex PCR. The table includes more than 2 million clones, 93% detected once.

This TCR came from a man between 18 and 35 years old in good health. Some clones in this sample may be carry-over from other donors' samples. The chain combines TRBV7-9 with TRBJ2-1; 8 bases agree with TRBD2. Input material: naive CD8+ T cells from PBMCs. The CDR3 DNA follows: TGTGCCAGCAGCCCACCCGGGACTAGTACGAATGAGCAGTTCTTC. The encoded protein is CASSPPGTSTNEQFF.